These 25 T cell receptor beta chains share one sample of origin, sequenced in a study of cytomegalovirus exposure and HLA in healthy donors. Here immunoSEQ multiplex PCR was the method, and the copy in TCRdb shows in-frame clones only, minus some. This sample yields a few hundred thousand clones, of which 80% to 90% are seen a single time; approximately 0.86% belongs to the top ten. Sequenced input: PBMCs. The origin of the receptors is a woman aged 18-29 years in good health and CMV-seronegative.

The genes are TRBV27 and TRBJ1-1, with D tentatively TRBD1 (6 bases). Trimming took off 5 bases at V and 2 bases at J, with 12 bases between the two ends. CDR3 length: 14 residues. Germline V lookup: CDR1 MNHEY, CDR2 SMNVEV (reference sequence). The DNA for the CDR3 is TGTGCCAGCAGTGGACAGAATTTAAACACTGAAGCTTTCTTT. Translated: CASSGQNLNTEAFF.

The chain recombines TRBV28 with TRBJ2-7; 10 bases are a match to TRBD2. The germline CDR1 and CDR2 sequences are MDHEN and SYDVKM. The V and J ends lost 7 bases and 2 bases, in that order; junction bases with no gene match: 11. There are 16 residues in the CDR3. The CDR3 reads CASKGTWGTSAYEQYF. CDR3 in DNA: TGTGCCAGCAAGGGGACCTGGGGGACTAGCGCCTACGAGCAGTACTTC.

The chain is built from TRBV5-1 and TRBJ1-5, with D perhaps TRBD1 (5 bases). Trimming shortened V by 2 bases and J by 0 bases, and 9 bases separated the two germline ends. CDR1 is SGHRS, CDR2 YFSETQ, per germline. The CDR3 contains 15 residues. The CDR3 DNA reads as TGCGCCAGCAGCTTAGGGGATAATAGCAATCAGCCCCAGCATTTT. Translating it yields CASSLGDNSNQPQHF.

The chain is built from TRBV10-3 and TRBJ2-7; 9 bases are a match to TRBD1. The V gene's germline CDR1 is ENHRY and CDR2 SYGVKD. The CDR3 sequence is 12 residues long. Trimming removed 6 bases from V and 6 bases from J; junction bases left unmatched: 3. This chain's CDR3 is CAIRTGGSEQYF. The DNA for the CDR3 is TGTGCCATCAGGACAGGGGGTTCCGAGCAGTACTTC.

A word on this clone: The same CDR3 arises from other DNA sequences in this sample as well. V is TRBV27 and J is TRBJ2-7; TRBD2 matches 10 bases. V shed 4 bases, J shed 1 base, and the junction held 1 base outside the gene matches. Germline V CDR1 and CDR2: MNHEY, SMNVEV (reference sequence). This CDR3 spans 14 amino acids. This CDR3 reads CASSSTSGSYEQYF. Here the CDR3 DNA reads TGTGCCAGCAGTTCGACTAGCGGGTCCTACGAGCAGTACTTC.

The CDR3 loop reads CASSLGEFAEQFF. The CDR3 nucleotides are TGTGCCAGCAGCTTAGGGGAGTTTGCTGAGCAGTTCTTC. The V call is TRBV7-9, the J call TRBJ2-1; possibly TRBD2 for D (5 bases). From germline, CDR1 is SEHNR and CDR2 FQNEAQ (reference sequence). Trimming removed 1 base at V and 9 bases at J, with 10 bases between. This CDR3 comprises 13 residues.

This clone was picked up one time. The rearrangement joins TRBV6-5 to TRBJ2-7, with D perhaps TRBD2 (6 bases). Trimming stripped 5 bases from V and 2 bases from J, with 10 bases between. The CDR3 totals 13 residues. Germline CDR1 and CDR2: MNHEY and SVGAGI. Here the CDR3 DNA reads TGTGCCAGCAGTGCGGGACGGACCTACGAGCAGTACTTC. Encoded protein: CASSAGRTYEQYF.

This clone turned up a few times. The chain uses TRBV28 and TRBJ2-3; weak D call: TRBD2 (7 bases). Trimming pared 8 bases from V and 5 bases from J, leaving 23 bases between. CDR3 size: 16 residues. The germline V gene has CDR1 MDHEN and CDR2 SYDVKM. The CDR3 DNA reads as TGTGCCAGCCCCCCCAGGGGCGCGGGGGAAGAAGATACGCAGTATTTT. Translated: CASPPRGAGEEDTQYF.

The J gene is TRBJ2-3, the V gene TRBV4-2; D remains ambiguous. CDR3 length equals 16 residues. Deletions cut 0 bases from V and 1 base from J, with 11 bases between. Per the germline V gene, CDR1 is LGHNA and CDR2 is YNFKEQ. CDR3: CASSQEYAGGTDTQYF. In DNA, the CDR3 is TGTGCCAGCAGCCAAGAGTACGCCGGAGGCACAGATACGCAGTATTTT.

The V call is TRBV7-9, the J call TRBJ2-5; 7 nucleotides agree with TRBD2. Losses at the gene ends were 6 bases for V and 1 base for J; bases not matched to a gene: 8. The CDR3 is made up of 15 amino acids. CDR1 and CDR2 from the germline V gene are SEHNR and FQNEAQ (reference sequence). CDR3 protein: CASRPLTGGQETQYF. The CDR3 DNA is TGTGCCAGCAGACCTCTGACGGGGGGCCAAGAGACCCAGTACTTC.

The chain links TRBV9 to TRBJ1-1; D perhaps matches TRBD1 (6 bases). The CDR3 is 16 residues long. V lost 0 bases to trimming and J lost 7 bases, with 19 bases between them. Germline V gene data show CDR1 as SGDLS and CDR2 as YYNGEE. The CDR3 DNA is TGTGCCAGCAGCGTAGGGGGGTTCAGGGGCGCACTTGAAGCTTTCTTT. This codes for CASSVGGFRGALEAFF.

The chain combines TRBV7-3 with TRBJ2-1; 7 positions match TRBD2. Germline CDR1 SGHTA, CDR2 FQGTGA. V lost 4 bases and J lost 5; bases outside the gene matches: 2. There are 13 residues in the CDR3. This chain's CDR3 is CASSSGLDNEQFF. DNA for the CDR3: TGTGCCAGCAGCTCCGGACTAGACAATGAGCAGTTCTTC.

V usage is TRBV6-6 and J usage is TRBJ2-1; a possible D gene is TRBD2 (6 bases). CDR1 and CDR2 (germline): MNHNY, SVGAGI (reference sequence). The V gene lost 5 bases and the J gene lost 0 bases, with 11 bases spanning the gap. CDR3 length: 15 residues. As DNA, the CDR3 is TGTGCCAGCAGTCCCCGGGGGAGCTCCTACAATGAGCAGTTCTTC. Translating gives CASSPRGSSYNEQFF.

This rearrangement joins TRBV6-5 to TRBJ2-7, with 7 bases fitting TRBD1. CDR1 and CDR2 from the germline V gene are MNHEY and SVGAGI. This CDR3 contains 14 residues. V shed 6 bases and J 4 bases; nucleotides not matched to a gene: 9. For the CDR3, the DNA is TGTGCCAGCAGCTCCGGGACAGTCCTTTACGAGCAGTACTTC. Translation: CASSSGTVLYEQYF.

The V gene is TRBV5-1, the J gene TRBJ1-1; 10 bases map to TRBD1. V lost 2 bases to trimming and J lost 7 bases; unmatched junction nucleotides: 2. The CDR3 spans 13 residues. Germline lookup yields CDR1 SGHRS and CDR2 YFSETQ. The CDR3 sequence is CASSFGDRGEAFF. CDR3 sequence (DNA): TGCGCCAGCAGCTTCGGGGACAGGGGTGAAGCTTTCTTT.

The chain carries TRBV11-2 and TRBJ2-3, with 11 bases lining up with TRBD2. The length of the CDR3 is 17 residues. CDR1 and CDR2 from the germline V gene are SGHAT and FQNNGV. With 5 bases clipped from V and 8 bases from J, the junction kept 15 bases outside the gene matches. The CDR3 nucleotides read TGTGCCAGCAGCCCAACTATAGCGGGGGGGCGTGTGGGTACGCAGTATTTT. Protein product: CASSPTIAGGRVGTQYF.

This clone has just a few counts. J is TRBJ2-7 and V is TRBV7-2; 9 bases are shared with TRBD2. The CDR3 is 16 amino acids. Trimming removed 5 bases from V and 0 bases from J; junction bases left unmatched: 8. Germline V gene sequence: CDR1 SGHTA, CDR2 FQGNSA. CDR3 nucleotides: TGTGCCAGCAGCCCCGCTGGCGGGAGGGCCTCCTACGAGCAGTACTTC. Protein product: CASSPAGGRASYEQYF.

This clone appeared once. This rearrangement joins TRBV28 to TRBJ1-2; D may be TRBD1 (6 bases). CDR1 is MDHEN, CDR2 SYDVKM, per germline. This CDR3 comprises 14 residues. V lost 8 bases and J lost 3, with 16 bases in between. CDR3 amino acids: CASHSGGLYYGYTF. CDR3 nucleotide sequence: TGTGCCAGCCATTCGGGGGGGCTCTACTATGGCTACACCTTC.

The genes are TRBV28 and TRBJ1-5; D might be TRBD1 (6 bases). V shed 7 bases and J shed 9 bases, with 13 bases lying between them. The CDR3 is 12 residues long. Germline V gene lookup returns CDR1 MDHEN and CDR2 SYDVKM. For the CDR3, the DNA is TGTGCCAGCACCAGGGGTCAAGGGCCCCAGCATTTT. Its protein product is CASTRGQGPQHF.

In this sample, this clone turned up once. The chain has TRBV4-1 and TRBJ1-1, with TRBD1 matching 8 bases. Germline assignment: CDR1 MGHRA and CDR2 YSYEKL. This CDR3 is built from 14 residues. After removal of 5 bases from V and 4 bases from J, the junction contained 6 bases not matched to a gene. CDR3 sequence reads: CASSDRDRGTEAFF. The CDR3, as DNA: TGCGCCAGCAGCGATAGAGACAGGGGCACTGAAGCTTTCTTT.

This chain connects TRBV2 to TRBJ1-2; unclear D gene. The CDR3 loop spans 13 amino acids. Germline CDR1 and CDR2: SNHLY and FYNNEI. Trimming shortened V by 2 bases and J by 4 bases, and 8 bases separated the two germline ends. CDR3 sequence (DNA): TGTGCCAGCAGTGAATCAGTCCGCTATGGCTACACCTTC. Translation: CASSESVRYGYTF.

The chain combines TRBV7-9 with TRBJ1-5; D is uncertain. Trimming shortened V by 1 base and J by 10 bases, and 8 bases separated the two germline ends. Germline loops: CDR1 SEHNR, CDR2 FQNEAQ (reference sequence). The CDR3 totals 12 residues. The DNA of the CDR3 is TGTGCCAGCAGCTTAGGTACAGATCCCCAGCATTTT. Amino acids: CASSLGTDPQHF.

The chain links TRBV7-8 to TRBJ1-6; 8 bases are a match to TRBD1. V gave up 5 bases and J gave up 7 bases; unmatched junction bases: 10. CDR1 and CDR2 from the germline V gene are SGHVS and FQNEAQ. The CDR3 contains 16 residues. This CDR3 is CASSTATGALNSPLHF. The CDR3 DNA follows: TGTGCCAGCAGCACCGCGACAGGGGCCCTAAATTCACCCCTCCACTTT. Drawing the rest from reference TRBV7-8 and TRBJ1-6, the complete variable domain is GAGVSQSPRYKVAKRGQDVALRCDPISGHVSLFWYQQALGQGPEFLTYFQNEAQLDKSGLPSDRFFAERPEGSVSTLKIQRTQQEDSAVYLCASSTATGALNSPLHFGNGTRLTVT.

The chain is built from TRBV9 and TRBJ2-2, with 7 nucleotides matching TRBD2. CDR1 and CDR2 (germline): SGDLS, YYNGEE. The CDR3 runs to 17 residues. V trimming: 4 bases; J trimming: 1 base; junction bases outside the gene matches: 10. Written as DNA, the CDR3 is TGTGCCAGCAGCCCGAGAAAGGGACTAAAGAACACCGGGGAGCTGTTTTTT. Protein: CASSPRKGLKNTGELFF.

The chain joins TRBV28 to TRBJ1-5, with a possible D match to TRBD1 (6 bases). With 4 bases removed from V and 3 bases from J, the gap between germline ends came to 13 bases. This CDR3 region has 15 residues. Germline V CDR1 and CDR2: MDHEN, SYDVKM. In DNA form, the CDR3 reads TGTGCCAGCAGTTACCCAGGACAGACCAATCAGCCCCAGCATTTT. As protein: CASSYPGQTNQPQHF.